This T cell receptor beta chain was found in a study of cytomegalovirus exposure and HLA in healthy donors. Study-wide results and limits: In the analysis, some V segments, TRBV6-2 and TRBV6-3 included, were excluded as indistinguishable.

As for this clone: As yet, its antigen is unknown.

V shed 5 bases, J shed 7 bases, and the junction held 4 bases outside the gene matches. The CDR3 is 12 residues long. From germline, CDR1 is MNHEY and CDR2 SVGAGI. Researchers ran the PCR with 60 Vbeta and 13 Jbeta primers. TCRdb's copy holds only in-frame clones and misses some; the assay was immunoSEQ multiplex PCR. This sample carries 120,000 to 150,000 clones, about 70% of them seen once, and the ten largest clones take approximately 4.3%. Sequenced sample: PBMCs. This TCR was recovered from a man in his 60s in good health and CMV-seronegative. The J gene is TRBJ1-1, the V gene TRBV6-5; 7 nucleotides line up with TRBD1. CDR3 sequence reads: CASSNRDSEAFF. The CDR3 DNA is TGTGCCAGCAGTAACCGGGACAGTGAAGCTTTCTTT.